This T cell receptor (beta chain) derives from a study of post-analysis software for immune sequencing data. Study-wide results and caveats: The study found TRBV5-6, TRBV5-1 and TRBV20-1 among five TRBV segments more frequent in patients than controls.

Libraries were made from TCR beta cDNA, and they carried unique molecular identifiers. TCRdb called the PCR reads again in MiXCR, with one record for every CDR3 protein. The table includes approximately 460,000 distinct CDR3 sequences, 45% detected once. Germline CDR1 is SSHAT and CDR2 is FNYEAQ (reference sequence). The length of the CDR3 is 13 residues. For this clonotype: Its target is unknown. Its ends do not fully match the called genes, so a read error is possible.

This chain connects TRBV7-7 to TRBJ2-7; 9 bases are a match to TRBD1. The TCR was taken from a girl aged 10 to 17 with multiple sclerosis. Input material: blood. The CDR3 spells CASSADRGFEQYF. As DNA, the CDR3 is TGTGCTAGCAGCGCGGACAGGGGCTTCGAGCAGTACTTC.